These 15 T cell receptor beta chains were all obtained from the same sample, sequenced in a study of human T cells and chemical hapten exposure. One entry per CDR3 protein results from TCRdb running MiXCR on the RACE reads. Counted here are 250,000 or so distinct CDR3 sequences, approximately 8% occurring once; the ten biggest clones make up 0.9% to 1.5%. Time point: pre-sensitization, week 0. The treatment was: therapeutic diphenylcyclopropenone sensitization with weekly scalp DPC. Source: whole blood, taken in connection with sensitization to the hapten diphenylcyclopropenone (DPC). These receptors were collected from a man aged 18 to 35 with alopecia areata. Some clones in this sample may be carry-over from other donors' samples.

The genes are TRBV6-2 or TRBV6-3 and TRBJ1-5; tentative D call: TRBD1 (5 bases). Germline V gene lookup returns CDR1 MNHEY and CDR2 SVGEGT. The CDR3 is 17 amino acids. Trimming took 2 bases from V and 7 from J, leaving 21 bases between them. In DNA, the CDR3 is TGTGCCAGCAGTTACGACGGGACGCCAACTGGCAGCCAGCCCCAGCATTTT. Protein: CASSYDGTPTGSQPQHF.

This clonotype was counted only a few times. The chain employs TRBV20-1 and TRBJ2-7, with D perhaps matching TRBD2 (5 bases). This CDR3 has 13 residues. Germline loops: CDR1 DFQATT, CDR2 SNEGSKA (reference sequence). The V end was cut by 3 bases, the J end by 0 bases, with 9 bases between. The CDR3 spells CSASGENSYEQYV. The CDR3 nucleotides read TGCAGTGCTAGCGGGGAGAACTCCTACGAGCAGTACGTC.

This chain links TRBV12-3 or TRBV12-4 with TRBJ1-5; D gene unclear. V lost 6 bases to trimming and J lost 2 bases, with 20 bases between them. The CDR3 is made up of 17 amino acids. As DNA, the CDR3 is TGTGCCAGCAGCCCGCCGGGTGCCCTTATGGGCAATCAGCCCCAGCATTTT. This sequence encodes CASSPPGALMGNQPQHF.

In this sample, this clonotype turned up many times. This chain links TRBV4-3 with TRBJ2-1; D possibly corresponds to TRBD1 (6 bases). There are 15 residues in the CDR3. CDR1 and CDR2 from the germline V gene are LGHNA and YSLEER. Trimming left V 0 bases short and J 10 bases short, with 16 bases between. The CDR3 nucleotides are TGCGCCAGCAGCCAAGAGACAGGCGGAACGCGGGAGCAGTTCTTC. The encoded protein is CASSQETGGTREQFF.

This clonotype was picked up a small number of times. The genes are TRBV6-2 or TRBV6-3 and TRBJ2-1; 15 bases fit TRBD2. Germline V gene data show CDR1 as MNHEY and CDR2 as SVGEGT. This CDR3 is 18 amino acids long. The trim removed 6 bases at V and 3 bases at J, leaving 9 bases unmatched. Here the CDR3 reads CASSPTGTSGGIYNEQFF. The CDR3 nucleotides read TGTGCCAGCAGCCCGACCGGGACTAGCGGGGGGATCTACAATGAGCAGTTCTTC.

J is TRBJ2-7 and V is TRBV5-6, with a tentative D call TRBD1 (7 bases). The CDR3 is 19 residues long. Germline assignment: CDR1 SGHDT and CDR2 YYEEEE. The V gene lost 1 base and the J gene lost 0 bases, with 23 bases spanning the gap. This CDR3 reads CASSLSLPLTRGVSYEQYF. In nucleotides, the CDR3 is TGTGCCAGCAGCTTGTCCCTCCCTCTCACCAGGGGGGTCTCCTACGAGCAGTACTTC.

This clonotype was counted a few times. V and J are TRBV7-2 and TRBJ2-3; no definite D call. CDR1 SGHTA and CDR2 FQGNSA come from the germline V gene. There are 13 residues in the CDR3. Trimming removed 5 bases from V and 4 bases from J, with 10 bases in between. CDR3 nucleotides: TGTGCCAGCAGCCCCTTTGTCCCAGATACGCAGTATTTT. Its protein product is CASSPFVPDTQYF.

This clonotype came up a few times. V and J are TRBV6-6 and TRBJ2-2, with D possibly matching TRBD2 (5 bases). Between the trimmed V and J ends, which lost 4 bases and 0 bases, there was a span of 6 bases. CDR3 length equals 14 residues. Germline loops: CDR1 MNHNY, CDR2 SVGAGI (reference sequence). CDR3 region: CASSFGANTGELFF. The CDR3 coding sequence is TGTGCCAGCAGTTTCGGGGCGAACACCGGGGAGCTGTTTTTT.

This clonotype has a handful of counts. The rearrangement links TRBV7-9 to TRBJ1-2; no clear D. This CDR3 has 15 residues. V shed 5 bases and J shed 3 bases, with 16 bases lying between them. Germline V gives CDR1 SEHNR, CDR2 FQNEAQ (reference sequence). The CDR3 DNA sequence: TGTGCCAGCAGCCTTACGAGTGCGAGCCACTATGGCTACACCTTC. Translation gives CASSLTSASHYGYTF.

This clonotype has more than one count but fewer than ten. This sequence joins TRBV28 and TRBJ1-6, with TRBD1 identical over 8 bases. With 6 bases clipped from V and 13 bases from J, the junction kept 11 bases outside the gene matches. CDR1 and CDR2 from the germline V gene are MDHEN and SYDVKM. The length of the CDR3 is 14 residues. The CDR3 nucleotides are TGTGCCAGCAGGGGCGGGACAGGTGGGAAGCCCCTCCACTTT. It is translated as CASRGGTGGKPLHF.

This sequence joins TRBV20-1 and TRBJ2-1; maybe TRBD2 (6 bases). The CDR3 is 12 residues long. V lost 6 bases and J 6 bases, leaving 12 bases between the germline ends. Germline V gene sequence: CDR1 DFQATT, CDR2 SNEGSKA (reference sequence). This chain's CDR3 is CSAKSGVNEQFF. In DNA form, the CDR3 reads TGCAGTGCGAAGTCGGGGGTCAATGAGCAGTTCTTC.

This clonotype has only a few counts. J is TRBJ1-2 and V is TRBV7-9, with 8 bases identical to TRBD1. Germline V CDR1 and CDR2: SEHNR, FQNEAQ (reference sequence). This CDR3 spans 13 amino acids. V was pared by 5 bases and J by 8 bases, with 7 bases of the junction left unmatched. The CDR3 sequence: CASSPTGVSGYTF. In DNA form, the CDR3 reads TGTGCCAGCAGCCCGACAGGGGTCAGCGGCTACACCTTC.

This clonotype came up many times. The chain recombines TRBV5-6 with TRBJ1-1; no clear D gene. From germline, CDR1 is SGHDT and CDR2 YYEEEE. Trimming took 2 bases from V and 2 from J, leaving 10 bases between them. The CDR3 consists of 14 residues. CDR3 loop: CASSFELVNTEAFF. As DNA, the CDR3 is TGTGCCAGCAGCTTTGAGTTAGTTAACACTGAAGCTTTCTTT.

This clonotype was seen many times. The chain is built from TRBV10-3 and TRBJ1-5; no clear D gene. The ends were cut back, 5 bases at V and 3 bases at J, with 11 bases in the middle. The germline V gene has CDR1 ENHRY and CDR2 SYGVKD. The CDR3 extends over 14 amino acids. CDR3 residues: CAISLGSDNQPQHF. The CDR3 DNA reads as TGTGCCATCAGTCTAGGGTCAGACAATCAGCCCCAGCATTTT.

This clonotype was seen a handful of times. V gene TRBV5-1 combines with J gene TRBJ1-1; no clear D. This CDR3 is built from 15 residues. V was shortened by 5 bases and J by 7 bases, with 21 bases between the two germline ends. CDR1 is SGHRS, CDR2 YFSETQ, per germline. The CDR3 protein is CASSLDQDGTLEAFF. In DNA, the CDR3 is TGCGCCAGCAGTCTGGATCAGGACGGAACCCTTGAAGCTTTCTTT.